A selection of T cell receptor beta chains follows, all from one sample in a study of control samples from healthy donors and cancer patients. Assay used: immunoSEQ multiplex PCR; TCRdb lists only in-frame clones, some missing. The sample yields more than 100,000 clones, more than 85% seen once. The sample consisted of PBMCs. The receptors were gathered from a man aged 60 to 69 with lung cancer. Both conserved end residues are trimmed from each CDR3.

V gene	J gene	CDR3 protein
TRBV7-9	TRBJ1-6	ASSYGTTGSPLH
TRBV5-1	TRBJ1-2	ASSRSGSDYGYT
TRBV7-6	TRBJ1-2	ASSLDAGIGGYT
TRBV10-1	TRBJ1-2	ASSASTATYGYT
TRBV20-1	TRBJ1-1	SASWQNTEAF
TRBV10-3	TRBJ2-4	AISESSRTGANIQY
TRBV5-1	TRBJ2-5	ASSSLAAGETQY
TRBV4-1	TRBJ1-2	ASSQDLAGYGYT
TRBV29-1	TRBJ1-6	SVRTGTRNSPLH
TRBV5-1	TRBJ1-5	ASSLSGSNQPQH
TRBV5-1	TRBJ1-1	ASSLGGNLNTEAF
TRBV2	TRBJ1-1	ASSEARSGGTEAF
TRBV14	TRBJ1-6	ASSQAQGRRGNSPLH
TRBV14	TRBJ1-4	ASSQEWGNEKLF
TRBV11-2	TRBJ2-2	ASSFSGPQEVF
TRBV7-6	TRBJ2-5	ASGRGHQETQY
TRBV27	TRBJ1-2	ASSFSGGYGYT
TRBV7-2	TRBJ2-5	ASCRRVGETQY
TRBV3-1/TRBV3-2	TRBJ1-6	ASSQRTGNSPLH
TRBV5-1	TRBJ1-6	ASSRDIRANNSPLH
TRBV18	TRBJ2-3	ASSPTVASSTDTQY
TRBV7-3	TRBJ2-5	ASSMTGAETQY
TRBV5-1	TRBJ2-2	ASSFDRGGLGTGELF
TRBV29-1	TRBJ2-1	SVVLVAGGPEKF
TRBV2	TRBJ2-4	ASSVDLLAKNIQY
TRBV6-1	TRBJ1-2	ASSETGGNYGYT
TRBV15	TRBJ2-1	ATSRDRDYNEQF
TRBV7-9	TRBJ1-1	ASSLVAGLNTEAF
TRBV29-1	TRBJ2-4	SVGQGQNIQY
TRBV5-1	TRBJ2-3	ASNYGTVLRTDTQY
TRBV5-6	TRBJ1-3	ASSLFPENTIY
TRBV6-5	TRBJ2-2	ASIKGGNTGELF
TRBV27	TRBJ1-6	ASSSTGGYNSPLH
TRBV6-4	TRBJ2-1	ASKRDSGNNEQF
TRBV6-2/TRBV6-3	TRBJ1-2	ASSYSGAQGRGYT
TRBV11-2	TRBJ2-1	ASSAGQGISYNEQF
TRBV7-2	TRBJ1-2	ASSFSTINYGYT
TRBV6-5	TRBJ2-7	ASSAQTGIYEQY
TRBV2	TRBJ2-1	ASSGNRESYNEQF
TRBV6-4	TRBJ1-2	ASSAGSFDYGYT
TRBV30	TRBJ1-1	AWSVQGVRTEAF